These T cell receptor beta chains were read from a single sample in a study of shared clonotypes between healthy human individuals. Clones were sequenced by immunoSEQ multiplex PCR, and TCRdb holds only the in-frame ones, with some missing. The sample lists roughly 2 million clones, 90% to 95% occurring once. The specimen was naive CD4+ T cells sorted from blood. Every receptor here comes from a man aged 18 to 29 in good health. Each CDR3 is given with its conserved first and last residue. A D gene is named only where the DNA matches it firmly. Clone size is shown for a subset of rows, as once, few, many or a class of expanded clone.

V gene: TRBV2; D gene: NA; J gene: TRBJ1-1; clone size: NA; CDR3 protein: CASGGLNTEAFF; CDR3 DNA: TGTGCCAGCGGGGGGCTGAACACTGAAGCTTTCTTT
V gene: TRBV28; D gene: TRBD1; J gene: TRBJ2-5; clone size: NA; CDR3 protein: CASSPRQGGETQYF; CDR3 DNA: TGTGCCAGCAGTCCCCGACAGGGCGGGGAGACCCAGTACTTC
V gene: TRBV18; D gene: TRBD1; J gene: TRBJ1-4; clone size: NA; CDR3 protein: CASSPPGTGGLINEKLFF; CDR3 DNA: TGTGCCAGCTCACCCCCCGGGACAGGGGGCTTAATTAATGAAAAACTGTTTTTT
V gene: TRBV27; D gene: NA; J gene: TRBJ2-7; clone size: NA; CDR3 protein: CASSSGTFADEQYF; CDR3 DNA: TGTGCCAGCAGTTCCGGGACTTTTGCCGACGAGCAGTACTTC
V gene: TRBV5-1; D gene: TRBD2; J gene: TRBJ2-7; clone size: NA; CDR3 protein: CASSTAISGGPSYEQYF; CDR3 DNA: TGCGCCAGCAGCACTGCGATTAGCGGGGGGCCGTCCTACGAGCAGTACTTC
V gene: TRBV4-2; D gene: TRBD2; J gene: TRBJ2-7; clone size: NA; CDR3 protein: CASSPEAGAVYEQYF; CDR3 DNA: TGTGCCAGCAGCCCGGAAGCGGGAGCGGTCTACGAGCAGTACTTC
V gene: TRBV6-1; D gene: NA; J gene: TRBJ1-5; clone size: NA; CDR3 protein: CASSEFFFSRPQHF; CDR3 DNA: TGTGCCAGCAGTGAGTTTTTCTTTTCTCGGCCCCAGCATTTT
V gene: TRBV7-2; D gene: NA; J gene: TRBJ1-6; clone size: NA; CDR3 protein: CASSLNIRQGHNSPLHF; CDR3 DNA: TGTGCCAGCAGCTTAAATATAAGGCAGGGACATAATTCACCCCTCCACTTT
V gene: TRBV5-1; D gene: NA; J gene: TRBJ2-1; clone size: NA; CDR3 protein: CASSLAENYNEQFF; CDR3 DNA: TGCGCCAGCAGCCTAGCTGAAAACTACAATGAGCAGTTCTTC
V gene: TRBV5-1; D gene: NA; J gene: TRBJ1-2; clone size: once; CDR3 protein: CASSGVGDGYTF; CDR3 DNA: TGCGCCAGCAGCGGGGTAGGGGATGGCTACACCTTC
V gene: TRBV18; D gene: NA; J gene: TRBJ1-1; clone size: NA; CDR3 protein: CASSPGTNTEAFF; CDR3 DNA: TGTGCCAGCTCACCAGGAACGAACACTGAAGCTTTCTTT
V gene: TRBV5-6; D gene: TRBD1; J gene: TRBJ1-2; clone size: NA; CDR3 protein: CASTTGGGTGGYGYTF; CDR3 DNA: TGTGCCAGCACCACGGGGGGCGGGACAGGAGGCTATGGCTACACCTTC
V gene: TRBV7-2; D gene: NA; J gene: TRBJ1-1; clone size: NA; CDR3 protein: CASSLITGSEAFF; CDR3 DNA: TGTGCCAGCAGCTTAATCACCGGGAGTGAAGCTTTCTTT
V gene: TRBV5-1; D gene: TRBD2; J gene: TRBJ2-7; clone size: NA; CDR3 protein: CASSPGDRGVRYEQYF; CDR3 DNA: TGCGCCAGCAGCCCCGGGGACCGGGGGGTACGCTACGAGCAGTACTTC
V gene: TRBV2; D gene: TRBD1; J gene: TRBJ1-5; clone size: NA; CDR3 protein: CASSAQGTLINQPQHF; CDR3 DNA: TGTGCCAGCAGTGCACAGGGGACCCTTATCAATCAGCCCCAGCATTTT
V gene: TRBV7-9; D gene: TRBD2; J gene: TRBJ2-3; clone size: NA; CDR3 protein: CASSSRLAEVDTQYF; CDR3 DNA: TGTGCCAGCAGCTCGCGACTAGCGGAGGTGGATACGCAGTATTTT
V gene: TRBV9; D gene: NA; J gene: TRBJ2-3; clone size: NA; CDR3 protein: CASSPLLTHGTDTQYF; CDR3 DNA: TGTGCCAGCTCACCTCTCCTAACACACGGCACAGATACGCAGTATTTT
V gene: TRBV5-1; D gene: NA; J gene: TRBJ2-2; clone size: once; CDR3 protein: CASSLGAAGELFF; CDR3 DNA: TGCGCCAGCAGCTTGGGGGCAGCCGGGGAGCTGTTTTTT
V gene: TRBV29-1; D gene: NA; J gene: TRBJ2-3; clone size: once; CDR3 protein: CSVVTALSTDTQYF; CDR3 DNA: TGCAGCGTTGTAACGGCCCTTAGCACAGATACGCAGTATTTT
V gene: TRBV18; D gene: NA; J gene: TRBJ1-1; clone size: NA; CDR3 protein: CASSPFEGGTEAFF; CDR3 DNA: TGTGCCAGCTCACCATTCGAGGGAGGTACTGAAGCTTTCTTT
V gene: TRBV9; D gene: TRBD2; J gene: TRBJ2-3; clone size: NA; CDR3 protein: CASSFSGSGTDTQYF; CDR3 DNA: TGTGCCAGCAGCTTTAGCGGGAGTGGCACAGATACGCAGTATTTT
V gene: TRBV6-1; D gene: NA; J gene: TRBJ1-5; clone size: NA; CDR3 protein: CASGNRERSNQPQHF; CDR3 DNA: TGTGCCAGCGGGAACAGGGAAAGAAGCAATCAGCCCCAGCATTTT
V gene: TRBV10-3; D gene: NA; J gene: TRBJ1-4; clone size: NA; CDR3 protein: CATWTGPNEKLFF; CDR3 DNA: TGTGCCACCTGGACCGGACCTAATGAAAAACTGTTTTTT
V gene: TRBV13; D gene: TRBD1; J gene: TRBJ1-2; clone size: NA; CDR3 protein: CASSFTGDFNYGYTF; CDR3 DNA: TGTGCCAGCAGCTTCACAGGGGATTTTAACTATGGCTACACCTTC
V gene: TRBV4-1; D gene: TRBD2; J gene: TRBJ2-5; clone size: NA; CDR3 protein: CASSPAGGPETQYF; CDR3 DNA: TGCGCCAGCAGCCCCGCGGGGGGGCCGGAGACCCAGTACTTC
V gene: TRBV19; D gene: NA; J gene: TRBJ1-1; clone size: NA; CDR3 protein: CASSRALSIATEAFF; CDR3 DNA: TGTGCCAGTAGTAGGGCACTCTCTATCGCCACTGAAGCTTTCTTT
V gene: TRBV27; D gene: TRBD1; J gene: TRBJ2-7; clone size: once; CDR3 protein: CASSWDRVHEQYF; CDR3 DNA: TGTGCCAGCAGTTGGGACAGGGTCCACGAGCAGTACTTC
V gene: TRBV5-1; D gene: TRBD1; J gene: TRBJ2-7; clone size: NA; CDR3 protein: CASSRTGTGAYEQYF; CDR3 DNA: TGCGCCAGCAGTCGGACCGGGACAGGGGCCTACGAGCAGTACTTC
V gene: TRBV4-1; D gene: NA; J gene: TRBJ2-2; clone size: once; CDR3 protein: CASSREGLGNTGELFF; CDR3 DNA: TGCGCCAGCAGCCGAGAGGGACTTGGGAACACCGGGGAGCTGTTTTTT
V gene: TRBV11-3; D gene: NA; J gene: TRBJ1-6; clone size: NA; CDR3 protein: CASSAGTVNNSPLHF; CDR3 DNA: TGTGCCAGCAGCGCCGGGACGGTCAATAATTCACCCCTCCACTTT
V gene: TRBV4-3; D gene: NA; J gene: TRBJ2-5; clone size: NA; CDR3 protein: CASSQAAGGGETQYF; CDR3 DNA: TGCGCCAGCAGCCAAGCGGCAGGGGGAGGAGAGACCCAGTACTTC
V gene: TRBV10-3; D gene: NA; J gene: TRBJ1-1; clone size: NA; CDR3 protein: CAISEGDTMNTEAFF; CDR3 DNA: TGTGCCATCAGTGAAGGTGACACCATGAACACTGAAGCTTTCTTT
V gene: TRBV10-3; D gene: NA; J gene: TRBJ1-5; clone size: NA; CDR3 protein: CAISEADNSNQPQHF; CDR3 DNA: TGTGCCATCAGTGAGGCCGACAATAGCAATCAGCCCCAGCATTTT
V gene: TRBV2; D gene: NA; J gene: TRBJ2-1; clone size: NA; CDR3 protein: CASSDIGMDFNYNEQFF; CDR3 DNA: TGTGCCAGCAGTGATATTGGGATGGACTTTAACTACAATGAGCAGTTCTTC
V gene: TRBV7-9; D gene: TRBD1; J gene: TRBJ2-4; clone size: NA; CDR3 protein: CASSPVGQGALAKNIQYF; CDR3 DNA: TGTGCCAGCAGCCCGGTGGGACAGGGGGCTCTAGCCAAAAACATTCAGTACTTC
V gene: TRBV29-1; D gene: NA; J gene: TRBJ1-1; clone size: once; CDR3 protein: CSVEETAGVAEAFF; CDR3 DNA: TGCAGCGTTGAAGAGACGGCAGGGGTTGCTGAAGCTTTCTTT
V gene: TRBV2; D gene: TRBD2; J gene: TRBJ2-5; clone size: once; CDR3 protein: CASSPSGGAKTQYF; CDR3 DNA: TGTGCCAGCAGTCCTAGCGGGGGGGCGAAGACCCAGTACTTC
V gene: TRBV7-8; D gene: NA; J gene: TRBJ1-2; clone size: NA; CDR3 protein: CASSLGGWPAGYTF; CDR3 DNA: TGTGCCAGCAGCTTAGGGGGTTGGCCCGCGGGCTACACCTTC
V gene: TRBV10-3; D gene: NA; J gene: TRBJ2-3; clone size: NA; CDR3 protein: CAISESITGPTTDTQYF; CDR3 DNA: TGTGCCATCAGTGAGTCGATCACGGGACCGACCACAGATACGCAGTATTTT
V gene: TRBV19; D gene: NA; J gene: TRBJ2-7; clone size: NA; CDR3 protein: CASSISLGLEQYF; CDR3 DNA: TGTGCCAGTAGTATCTCATTGGGGCTCGAGCAGTACTTC
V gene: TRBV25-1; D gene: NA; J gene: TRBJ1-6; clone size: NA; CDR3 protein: CASSEPLRSPLHF; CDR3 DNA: TGTGCCAGCAGTGAACCCCTCAGGTCACCCCTCCACTTT